A selection of T cell receptor beta chains follows, all from one sample in a study of T cell repertoires in cytomegalovirus infection. TCRdb fed the reads into MiXCR, producing one record per CDR3 protein. The sample shows about 490,000 distinct CDR3 sequences, about 26% of them seen only once. What was sequenced was PBMCs. All receptors come from a human donor in good health (CMV status not recorded). Some clones in this sample may be carry-over from other donors' samples. Both conserved end residues are part of each CDR3. Each record gives: CDR3 DNA, CDR3 protein, V gene, D gene, J gene, clone size. A D gene is named only where the DNA matches it firmly. For some rows the clone size is stated as once, few or many, or as a class when expanded; others skip it.

CDR3 DNA: TGTGCCTCTGGAGGGAGACTAGCGGCACAAGAGACCCAGTACTTC
CDR3 protein: CASGGRLAAQETQYF
V gene: TRBV6-2/TRBV6-3
D gene: TRBD2
J gene: TRBJ2-5
clone size: -

CDR3 DNA: TGTGCCAGCAGTCGAGGCTACGCCACTGAAGCTTTCTTT
CDR3 protein: CASSRGYATEAFF
V gene: TRBV6-2/TRBV6-3
D gene: -
J gene: TRBJ1-1
clone size: few

CDR3 DNA: TGTGCCAGCAGCTCCGGGACCCACGTCACAGATACGCAGTATTTT
CDR3 protein: CASSSGTHVTDTQYF
V gene: TRBV11-2
D gene: -
J gene: TRBJ2-3
clone size: -

CDR3 DNA: TGTGCCAGCAGCATCGACCCCGGGGGTACAGATACGCAGTATTTT
CDR3 protein: CASSIDPGGTDTQYF
V gene: TRBV7-9
D gene: -
J gene: TRBJ2-3
clone size: -

CDR3 DNA: TGTGCCAGCAGTAAACGGGGTAGCGGGAGTCTCACAGATACGCAGTATTTT
CDR3 protein: CASSKRGSGSLTDTQYF
V gene: TRBV28
D gene: TRBD2
J gene: TRBJ2-3
clone size: few

CDR3 DNA: TGTGCCAGCACTCGGATGAACAATGAGCAGTTCTTC
CDR3 protein: CASTRMNNEQFF
V gene: TRBV6-2/TRBV6-3
D gene: -
J gene: TRBJ2-1
clone size: few

CDR3 DNA: TGTGCCAGCAGCTTATTAGGTTCTGGAAACACCATATATTTT
CDR3 protein: CASSLLGSGNTIYF
V gene: TRBV7-2
D gene: -
J gene: TRBJ1-3
clone size: many

CDR3 DNA: TGTGCCAGCACCTCGGGAAGTTCCCCAACTAATGAAAAACTGTTTTTT
CDR3 protein: CASTSGSSPTNEKLFF
V gene: TRBV6-2/TRBV6-3
D gene: -
J gene: TRBJ1-4
clone size: few

CDR3 DNA: TGTGCCAGCAGTTTTTCCGAGACAGGGAGCTCACCCCTCCACTTT
CDR3 protein: CASSFSETGSSPLHF
V gene: TRBV27
D gene: TRBD1
J gene: TRBJ1-6
clone size: -

CDR3 DNA: TGTGCCAGCAGCGCGGGGGCGACCTACGAGCAGTACTTC
CDR3 protein: CASSAGATYEQYF
V gene: TRBV7-8
D gene: -
J gene: TRBJ2-7
clone size: -

CDR3 DNA: TGTGCCAGCAGCCAGGACCTCGGGGAGCAGTACTTC
CDR3 protein: CASSQDLGEQYF
V gene: TRBV7-2
D gene: -
J gene: TRBJ2-7
clone size: many

CDR3 DNA: TGTGCCAGCACCCAATGGGACGGCTTTAATGAAAAACTGTTTTTT
CDR3 protein: CASTQWDGFNEKLFF
V gene: TRBV27
D gene: -
J gene: TRBJ1-4
clone size: few

CDR3 DNA: TGCAGCGCCTCTCCGGGACAGGGGCTTCGCACAGATACGCAGTATTTT
CDR3 protein: CSASPGQGLRTDTQYF
V gene: TRBV29-1
D gene: TRBD1
J gene: TRBJ2-3
clone size: -

CDR3 DNA: TGTGCCAGCAGCCCGGGTCGGGGCGGGGAGCTGTTTTTT
CDR3 protein: CASSPGRGGELFF
V gene: TRBV7-2
D gene: -
J gene: TRBJ2-2
clone size: many

CDR3 DNA: TGTGCCATCAGCATCTTACCGGGACAGGGCACAGATACGCAGTATTTT
CDR3 protein: CAISILPGQGTDTQYF
V gene: TRBV10-3
D gene: TRBD1
J gene: TRBJ2-3
clone size: -

CDR3 DNA: TGCAGTGCTAGAGACCCGACAGGTTTTTCTAACAGAGAGACCCAGTACTTC
CDR3 protein: CSARDPTGFSNRETQYF
V gene: TRBV20-1
D gene: -
J gene: TRBJ2-5
clone size: -

CDR3 DNA: TGTGCCAGCAGCCGTCCACGGGAGGACACCGGGGAGCTGTTTTTT
CDR3 protein: CASSRPREDTGELFF
V gene: TRBV11-2
D gene: TRBD2
J gene: TRBJ2-2
clone size: -

CDR3 DNA: TGCAGTGCTAACCCCAGAGGCAGGGGGCCTAACTCTAGCAATCAGCCCCAGCATTTT
CDR3 protein: CSANPRGRGPNSSNQPQHF
V gene: TRBV20-1
D gene: TRBD1
J gene: TRBJ1-5
clone size: few